This entry lists 14 T cell receptor beta chains sequenced from one sample in a study of T cells in Graves' hyperthyroidism and ophthalmopathy. Amplification targeted TCR beta CDR3 regions from RNA transcripts. An initial round of RT-PCR targeting the TCR CDR3 relied on the HTBI primer set. MiXCR, applied by TCRdb to the multiplex PCR reads, yields one record per CDR3 protein. This table holds hundreds of thousands of distinct CDR3 sequences, more than 12% found once. The sample comprised blood. The receptors here all came from a woman aged 50 to 60 with Graves' ophthalmopathy.

The sample holds many counts of this clonotype. The chain couples TRBV5-1 to TRBJ2-7; no clear D gene. Trimming removed 2 bases at V and 7 bases at J, with 19 bases between. The V gene's germline CDR1 is SGHRS and CDR2 YFSETQ. The CDR3 is made up of 15 amino acids. CDR3 coding DNA: TGCGCCAGCAGCTTCACGTCCCGTGACATATCTGAGCAGTACTTC. It specifies CASSFTSRDISEQYF.

This clonotype was counted ten times or more. The chain has TRBV4-1 and TRBJ2-3; tentatively, D is TRBD2 (5 bases). The CDR3 loop spans 16 amino acids. V dropped 1 base and J dropped 3 bases, with 14 bases sitting between them. Germline assignment: CDR1 MGHRA and CDR2 YSYEKL. CDR3 amino acids: CASSQGGGTTTDTQYF. The CDR3 nucleotides are TGCGCCAGCAGCCAAGGAGGAGGAACAACTACAGATACGCAGTATTTT.

This clonotype was counted ten times or more. This chain links TRBV2 with TRBJ1-5, with D unclear. Deletions cut 1 base from V and 6 bases from J, with 13 bases between. The CDR3 contains 15 residues. Germline V gene lookup returns CDR1 SNHLY and CDR2 FYNNEI. The CDR3 region is CASSEGGLSGQPQHF. The CDR3 nucleotides read TGTGCCAGCAGTGAAGGAGGCCTCTCGGGTCAGCCCCAGCATTTT.

This clonotype appeared many times. The rearrangement joins TRBV7-2 to TRBJ2-1, with D possibly called TRBD1 or TRBD2 (5 bases each). Germline CDR1 reads SGHTA; CDR2 reads FQGNSA. This CDR3 region has 16 residues. V was trimmed by 1 base and J by 6 bases, leaving 16 bases between them. The CDR3 loop reads CASSLGRGRGLNEQFF. CDR3 bases: TGTGCCAGCAGCTTAGGACGGGGAAGGGGTCTCAATGAGCAGTTCTTC.

The V call is TRBV6-1, the J call TRBJ2-7; D possibly corresponds to TRBD1 (6 bases). From germline, CDR1 is MNHNS and CDR2 SASEGT. V was cut by 7 bases and J by 2 bases, with 21 bases left in between. The CDR3 is made up of 16 amino acids. CDR3 in DNA: TGTGCCAGCAATCTAGACGGGACAAACCATCCCTACGAGCAGTACTTC. Its protein product is CASNLDGTNHPYEQYF.

V and J are TRBV11-2 and TRBJ2-7; D perhaps matches TRBD2 (7 bases). CDR1 and CDR2 from the germline V gene are SGHAT and FQNNGV. The CDR3 spans 17 residues. V gave up 1 base and J gave up 0 bases, with 16 bases separating them. The chain's CDR3 is CASSLVEGGGSSYEQYF. The DNA of the CDR3 is TGTGCCAGCAGCTTAGTAGAGGGGGGGGGCAGCTCCTACGAGCAGTACTTC.

This clonotype appeared a few times. The chain has TRBV20-1 and TRBJ2-5, with D unclear. Trimming took off 3 bases at V and 2 bases at J, with 10 bases between the two ends. This CDR3 spans 13 amino acids. The germline V gene encodes CDR1 DFQATT and CDR2 SNEGSKA (reference sequence). CDR3: CSARITEQETQYF. In nucleotides, the CDR3 is TGCAGTGCTAGGATTACTGAACAAGAGACCCAGTACTTC.

This clonotype was picked up many times. This sequence joins TRBV15 and TRBJ2-7, with 8 bases matching TRBD2. The CDR3 extends over 17 amino acids. V dropped 5 bases and J dropped 2; count of bases not matched to a gene: 14. Germline V lookup: CDR1 LNHNV, CDR2 YYDKDF (reference sequence). The CDR3 bases are TGTGCCACCAGCCTTCTTCCGGGACTAGGAATTCCCTACGAGCAGTACTTC. Translated: CATSLLPGLGIPYEQYF.

This clonotype was observed a few times. CDR3 in amino acids: CASSYPDRDTGELFF. Written as DNA, the CDR3 is TGTGCCAGCAGTTACCCTGACAGGGATACCGGGGAGCTGTTTTTT. V usage is TRBV6-2 or TRBV6-3 and J usage is TRBJ2-2; TRBD1 matches 7 bases. The germline CDR1 and CDR2 sequences are MNHEY and SVGEGT. The CDR3 is made up of 15 amino acids. Trimming cost V 2 bases and J 5 bases; bases outside gene matches: 5.

The chain employs TRBV18 and TRBJ2-5; 8 positions match TRBD1. The CDR3 sequence is 14 residues long. The germline V gene has CDR1 KGHSH and CDR2 LQKENI. With 5 bases clipped from V and 3 bases from J, the junction kept 5 bases outside the gene matches. DNA for the CDR3: TGTGCCAGCTCATGGGGACAGGTAGAAGAGACCCAGTACTTC. This codes for CASSWGQVEETQYF.

V and J are TRBV9 and TRBJ2-2; TRBD2 matches 8 bases. Germline V gives CDR1 SGDLS, CDR2 YYNGEE. The CDR3 has 15 amino acids. V was pared by 6 bases and J by 3 bases, with 7 bases of the junction left unmatched. The CDR3 DNA reads TGTGCCAGCAAAAGGACTAGCATGGACACCGGGGAGCTGTTTTTT. Translation gives CASKRTSMDTGELFF.

This clonotype was detected ten times or more. The chain is built from TRBV12-3 or TRBV12-4 and TRBJ1-1; the D gene is possibly TRBD1 (5 bases). Trimming shortened V by 2 bases and J by 1 base, and 23 bases separated the two germline ends. There are 19 residues in the CDR3. The CDR3 region is CASSLFSFRDGGTNTEAFF. CDR3 nucleotides: TGTGCCAGCAGTTTATTCTCTTTCCGGGACGGAGGAACGAACACTGAAGCTTTCTTT.

Many counts were recorded for this clonotype. The gene calls are TRBV2 and TRBJ1-2, with D maybe TRBD1 (5 bases). The V and J ends lost 8 bases and 2 bases respectively, with 18 bases between them. CDR1 SNHLY and CDR2 FYNNEI come from the germline V gene. This CDR3 has 15 amino acids. The CDR3 DNA reads as TGTGCCAGCCCGGGTGGGGCAGTCCACAACTATGGCTACACCTTC. It encodes CASPGGAVHNYGYTF.

In its sample, this clonotype was seen many times. The rearrangement links TRBV5-1 to TRBJ2-1; possibly TRBD1 for D (6 bases). With 2 bases removed from V and 0 bases from J, the gap between germline ends came to 9 bases. The germline V gene encodes CDR1 SGHRS and CDR2 YFSETQ. This CDR3 is 15 amino acids long. CDR3 protein: CASSFGQSSYNEQFF. CDR3 DNA sequence: TGCGCCAGCAGCTTCGGACAGAGCTCCTACAATGAGCAGTTCTTC.